This passage covers 5 T cell receptor beta chains from one sample sequenced in a study of control samples from healthy donors and cancer patients. Clones were read by immunoSEQ multiplex PCR, and TCRdb kept only the in-frame ones, dropping some. The sample consists of around 78,000 clones, around 94% of them appearing once. Input material: blood. These receptors were obtained from a woman under 30 in good health.

V gene TRBV27 combines with J gene TRBJ1-6, with TRBD1 as a possible D gene (5 bases). Trimming took 3 bases from V and 13 from J, leaving 28 bases between them. The CDR3 is made up of 18 amino acids. Looked up from germline, CDR1 is MNHEY and CDR2 is SMNVEV (reference sequence). As DNA, the CDR3 is TGTGCCAGCAGTTTGGTTCCGGGGGGTCCTACCCTAATTCCGCCCCTCCACTTT. Translated: CASSLVPGGPTLIPPLHF.

This chain joins TRBV19 and TRBJ1-2; possibly TRBD1 for D (5 bases). The CDR3 is made up of 15 amino acids. Deletions cut 3 bases from V and 4 bases from J, with 15 bases between. Germline CDR1 reads LNHDA; CDR2 reads SQIVND (reference sequence). The CDR3 bases are TGTGCCAGTAGTATTGACAGAGCCCTCGCCTATGGCTACACCTTC. This gives the protein CASSIDRALAYGYTF.

The chain recombines TRBV6-5 with TRBJ1-4; D is unclear. The CDR3 has 15 amino acids. The ends were cut back, 6 bases at V and 0 bases at J, with 11 bases in the middle. From germline, CDR1 is MNHEY and CDR2 SVGAGI. DNA for the CDR3: TGTGCCAGCAGGATGACCTTCTCAACTAATGAAAAACTGTTTTTT. This gives the protein CASRMTFSTNEKLFF.

CDR3 residues: CASSFGDAYEQYF. Here the CDR3 DNA reads TGTGCCAGCAGTTTTGGGGACGCCTACGAGCAGTACTTC. The chain joins TRBV27 to TRBJ2-7; D may be TRBD1 or TRBD2 (5 bases each). In germline, CDR1 is MNHEY, CDR2 SMNVEV (reference sequence). V was pared by 3 bases and J by 2 bases, with 8 bases between. CDR3 length equals 13 residues.

The rearrangement joins TRBV27 to TRBJ1-3, with no clear D. Per germline, CDR1 MNHEY and CDR2 SMNVEV (reference sequence). This CDR3 has 14 residues. V lost 5 bases and J lost 4, with 12 bases in between. The CDR3 DNA follows: TGTGCCAGCAGTATAACAGTATCAGGAAACACCATATATTTT. This gives the protein CASSITVSGNTIYF.